The 25 T cell receptor beta chains below all came from one sample that was sequenced in a study of cytomegalovirus exposure and HLA in healthy donors. Primers for the PCR totalled 60 Vbeta and 13 Jbeta. Repertoires were generated with immunoSEQ multiplex PCR, while TCRdb's copy carries only in-frame clones and drops some. The repertoire holds 200,000 to 300,000 clones, with more than 75% as singletons. The sequencing input was PBMCs. The source of these receptors is a girl aged 2 to 10 in good health and CMV-seronegative.

This chain uses TRBV2 with TRBJ2-2; possible D gene TRBD1, 6 bases. V lost 6 bases to trimming and J lost 5 bases, with 10 bases between them. The CDR3 has 13 amino acids. The V gene's germline CDR1 is SNHLY and CDR2 FYNNEI. For the CDR3, the DNA is TGTGCCAGCAGACTACAGGGAACCGGGGAGCTGTTTTTT. It is translated as CASRLQGTGELFF.

The J gene is TRBJ2-5, the V gene TRBV6-5; 7 bases are shared with TRBD1. Gene TRBJ2-7 matches the end of the DNA better, so the J call may be wrong. The CDR3 contains 13 residues. Germline-derived CDR1 and CDR2 are MNHEY and SVGAGI. The CDR3 protein is CASRWDSSYEQYF. In nucleotides, the CDR3 is TGTGCCAGCAGGTGGGACAGCTCCTACGAGCAGTACTTC.

The chain recombines TRBV5-1 with TRBJ1-5, with a possible D match to TRBD1 (6 bases). Germline V gene lookup returns CDR1 SGHRS and CDR2 YFSETQ. The CDR3 sequence is 16 residues long. V lost 1 base and J lost 0, with 11 bases in between. CDR3 residues: CASSLRGAVSNQPQHF. The CDR3 coding sequence is TGCGCCAGCAGCTTGCGGGGGGCAGTTAGCAATCAGCCCCAGCATTTT.

The chain uses TRBV6-5 and TRBJ1-4; D is possibly TRBD1 (5 bases). The V and J ends lost 5 bases and 4 bases respectively, with 11 bases between them. There are 14 residues in the CDR3. Germline CDR1 MNHEY, CDR2 SVGAGI. CDR3 amino acids: CASSDQGGNEKLFF. Written as DNA, the CDR3 is TGTGCCAGCAGTGACCAGGGAGGTAATGAAAAACTGTTTTTT.

The CDR3 is CASSRTGLNEKLFF. CDR3 nucleotides: TGTGCCAGCAGTCGGACAGGACTAAATGAAAAACTGTTTTTT. This chain uses TRBV6-5 with TRBJ1-4; 7 bases are shared with TRBD1. The CDR3 runs 14 residues. V trimming: 5 bases; J trimming: 5 bases; junction bases outside the gene matches: 5. Germline values: CDR1 MNHEY, CDR2 SVGAGI.

This chain uses TRBV6-1 with TRBJ1-3, with D perhaps matching TRBD1 (5 bases). The CDR3 is made up of 13 amino acids. In germline, CDR1 is MNHNS, CDR2 SASEGT. Trimming shortened V by 8 bases and J by 4 bases, and 12 bases separated the two germline ends. CDR3 in DNA: TGTGCCAGCCTTAAAGGGGAAGGAAACACCATATATTTT. This translates into CASLKGEGNTIYF.

This clone was detected a few times. The chain couples TRBV9 to TRBJ2-3, with 10 bases fitting TRBD2. CDR1 is SGDLS, CDR2 YYNGEE, per germline. This CDR3 is 16 amino acids long. The junction had 4 bases not matched to a gene; V was cut back by 3 bases and J by 0 bases. The CDR3 sequence: CASSDPSGGSTDTQYF. CDR3 coding DNA: TGTGCCAGCAGCGACCCTAGCGGGGGTAGCACAGATACGCAGTATTTT.

The chain is built from TRBV18 and TRBJ2-5; 7 bases match TRBD1. Losses at the gene ends were 2 bases for V and 5 bases for J; bases not matched to a gene: 11. The CDR3 covers 16 residues. CDR1 and CDR2 (germline): KGHSH, LQKENI. The CDR3 loop reads CASSPLTGTATETQYF. In nucleotides, the CDR3 is TGTGCCAGCTCACCATTAACCGGGACAGCCACGGAGACCCAGTACTTC.

V gene TRBV6-6 combines with J gene TRBJ1-1; no firm D call. V was cut by 1 base and J by 1 base, with 7 bases left in between. Germline values: CDR1 MNHNY, CDR2 SVGAGI (reference sequence). The CDR3 spans 14 residues. The CDR3 DNA follows: TGTGCCAGCAGTTACTGGAGAGAGAACACTGAAGCTTTCTTT. It yields the protein CASSYWRENTEAFF.

V and J are TRBV5-4 and TRBJ2-1, with 7 nucleotides matching TRBD1. CDR3 length equals 16 residues. Trimming at V came to 5 bases and at J to 4 bases, leaving 12 bases not matched to a gene. CDR1 and CDR2 from the germline V gene are SGHNT and YYREEE (reference sequence). CDR3: CASSPSSGTVYNEQFF. The CDR3 DNA reads as TGTGCCAGCAGTCCTTCATCCGGGACAGTTTACAATGAGCAGTTCTTC.

This chain connects TRBV7-9 to TRBJ2-5; TRBD1 is a possible D gene (6 bases). The CDR3 consists of 17 residues. The germline V and J ends were trimmed by 2 bases and 2 bases, with 18 bases remaining between them. Germline V gives CDR1 SEHNR, CDR2 FQNEAQ (reference sequence). The CDR3 reads CASSLSVQGRGQETQYF. For the CDR3, the DNA is TGTGCCAGCAGCTTATCAGTACAGGGCAGGGGACAAGAGACCCAGTACTTC.

The CDR3 protein is CASSSSISGTLPDTQYF. CDR3 sequence (DNA): TGTGCCAGCAGCTCCAGTATTAGCGGGACTCTGCCAGATACGCAGTATTTT. The V and J genes are TRBV7-9 and TRBJ2-3, with TRBD2 matching 8 bases. V shed 4 bases, J shed 4 bases, and the junction held 13 bases outside the gene matches. CDR1 SEHNR and CDR2 FQNEAQ come from the germline V gene (reference sequence). The CDR3 runs 17 residues.

As regards this clone: Other nucleotide sequences in the sample specify the same CDR3. V is TRBV5-4 and J is TRBJ1-4; D not resolved. Germline CDR1 and CDR2: SGHNT and YYREEE (reference sequence). This CDR3 has 14 amino acids. V gave up 0 bases and J gave up 4 bases, with 7 bases separating them. In DNA, the CDR3 is TGTGCCAGCAGCTTGGGGGGAGGTAATGAAAAACTGTTTTTT. Its protein is CASSLGGGNEKLFF.

This chain links TRBV7-2 with TRBJ2-3; D remains unclear. From germline, CDR1 is SGHTA and CDR2 FQGNSA. V gave up 5 bases and J gave up 4 bases, with 10 bases separating them. The CDR3 consists of 13 residues. The DNA for the CDR3 is TGTGCCAGCAGCCCAGGTCCGCCAGATACGCAGTATTTT. Translating it yields CASSPGPPDTQYF.

The chain has TRBV4-1 and TRBJ2-1; possibly TRBD2 for D (5 bases). Germline V gene data show CDR1 as MGHRA and CDR2 as YSYEKL. The CDR3 contains 16 residues. Trimming took 1 base from V and 5 from J, leaving 15 bases between them. The CDR3 coding sequence is TGCGCCAGCAGCCAAGTATGGCTAGCCAGAGACAATGAGCAGTTCTTC. It yields the protein CASSQVWLARDNEQFF.

The CDR3 nucleotides read TGTGCCAGCCTTGGACAGTACGAGCAGTACTTC. Amino acids: CASLGQYEQYF. The chain carries TRBV6-1 and TRBJ2-7, with D perhaps matching TRBD1 (6 bases). CDR1 is MNHNS and CDR2 is SASEGT in the germline V gene. This CDR3 has 11 residues. V was clipped by 8 bases and J by 4 bases, with 9 bases between them.

The J gene is TRBJ2-2, the V gene TRBV27; TRBD2 might be the D (5 bases). Per the germline V gene, CDR1 is MNHEY and CDR2 is SMNVEV (reference sequence). The CDR3 runs 15 residues. The ends were cut back, 0 bases at V and 4 bases at J, with 9 bases in the middle. The CDR3 here is CASSLSRRSTGELFF. In DNA form, the CDR3 reads TGTGCCAGCAGTTTATCTAGGAGGAGCACCGGGGAGCTGTTTTTT.

The chain uses TRBV5-4 and TRBJ2-3, with D perhaps matching TRBD2 (5 bases). The V and J ends lost 2 bases and 6 bases respectively, with 10 bases between them. The germline gives CDR1 SGHNT, CDR2 YYREEE (reference sequence). The CDR3 extends over 13 amino acids. The CDR3 loop is CASSLTTGDTQYF. The CDR3 bases are TGTGCCAGCAGCTTAACTACGGGGGATACGCAGTATTTT.

A single count supports this clone. This chain connects TRBV7-9 to TRBJ2-5; a possible D gene is TRBD2 (5 bases). Between the trimmed V and J ends, which lost 5 bases and 5 bases, there was a span of 24 bases. Germline V gives CDR1 SEHNR, CDR2 FQNEAQ (reference sequence). This CDR3 contains 17 residues. CDR3 in amino acids: CASSTWVSSVIGETQYF. The CDR3 bases are TGTGCCAGCAGCACGTGGGTCAGTAGCGTGATTGGGGAGACCCAGTACTTC.

The CDR3 bases are TGTGCCAGCAGCTTGACAGGGGGTGCTTCACCCCTCCACTTT. Residues: CASSLTGGASPLHF. This chain connects TRBV7-3 to TRBJ1-6; 9 positions agree with TRBD1. The V and J ends lost 3 bases and 9 bases, in that order; junction bases with no gene match: 3. The CDR3 runs 14 residues. The germline V gene encodes CDR1 SGHTA and CDR2 FQGTGA.

The table lists this clone with a count of one. V usage is TRBV9 and J usage is TRBJ1-2; D unresolved. The CDR3 is made up of 14 amino acids. Looked up from germline, CDR1 is SGDLS and CDR2 is YYNGEE. With 7 bases removed from V and 8 bases from J, the gap between germline ends came to 21 bases. The chain's CDR3 is CASAPPSRFKGYTF. For the CDR3, the DNA is TGTGCCAGCGCCCCCCCCTCCAGGTTCAAAGGCTACACCTTC.

The V and J genes are TRBV4-2 and TRBJ2-7; 9 positions match TRBD2. This CDR3 is built from 15 residues. The V segment lost 0 bases and the J segment 6 bases; nucleotides outside the gene matches: 6. Germline values: CDR1 LGHNA, CDR2 YNFKEQ. This chain's CDR3 is CASSQDSGSFSEQYF. In DNA, the CDR3 is TGTGCCAGCAGCCAAGATAGCGGGAGCTTCTCCGAGCAGTACTTC.

This clone was seen a handful of times. The J gene is TRBJ2-7, the V gene TRBV5-1; 12 bases are a match to TRBD2. The germline CDR1 and CDR2 sequences are SGHRS and YFSETQ. This CDR3 comprises 14 residues. J gave up 6 bases and V 4 bases, and 5 bases lay outside the gene matches. The CDR3 bases are TGCGCCAGCAGCGTGACTAGCGGGGGTCGCGAGCAGTACTTC. Protein product: CASSVTSGGREQYF.

This clone occurred once. The chain has TRBV7-9 and TRBJ2-7; no reliable D call. The germline V gene has CDR1 SEHNR and CDR2 FQNEAQ (reference sequence). V shed 3 bases and J shed 2 bases, with 5 bases lying between them. The CDR3 is made up of 12 amino acids. The CDR3 sequence: CASSFSPYEQYF. DNA for the CDR3: TGTGCCAGCAGCTTTAGCCCCTACGAGCAGTACTTC.

This clone has more than one count but fewer than ten. The CDR3 coding sequence is TGTGCCAGCAGCACTCCTGGGGCCGACTATGGCTACACCTTC. It codes for CASSTPGADYGYTF. The genes are TRBV11-1 and TRBJ1-2; D perhaps matches TRBD1 (5 bases). Germline CDR1 SGHAT, CDR2 FQDESV (reference sequence). CDR3 length: 14 residues. V lost 5 bases, J lost 3 bases, and 13 bases lay in between.